The sequence of this T cell receptor beta chain was determined in a study of cytomegalovirus exposure and HLA in healthy donors. Regarding the study as a whole: A later analysis showed TCR association rates differing by HLA locus, peaking at DRB1 and lowest at HLA-C. Reportedly, TCR beta sequences accurately predicted HLA-A and HLA-B alleles in most subjects.

A note on this clone: Its specificity is not known.

Germline CDR1 reads MNHEY; CDR2 reads SVGAGI. Unmatched junction bases numbered 2, after V lost 8 bases and J lost 5 bases. This CDR3 region has 12 residues. In the PCR, 60 Vbeta and 13 Jbeta primers were used. Sequenced by immunoSEQ multiplex PCR; TCRdb stores in-frame clones only, minus some. The sample comprises fewer than 70,000 clones, 65% to 70% of which are singletons, and around 15% rests with the top ten. V usage is TRBV6-5 and J usage is TRBJ1-4, with TRBD1 matching 7 bases. The sample consisted of PBMCs. The receptor was isolated from a male donor in good health and CMV-seropositive. CDR3 region: CASRQGNEKLFF. CDR3 nucleotides: TGTGCCAGCCGACAGGGCAATGAAAAACTGTTTTTT.